Presented here are 17 T cell receptor beta chains from one specimen sequenced in a study of T cell repertoires in aging, cancer and after chemotherapy. Rearranged V-D-J TRB sequences were amplified with a mixed TRB-A/B primer pool. TCRdb recomputed calls from the multiplex PCR reads with MiXCR, one row per CDR3 protein. The data show around 6,000 distinct CDR3 sequences, with 35% seen just once and roughly 42% held by the top ten. TCR beta rearrangements were amplified from peripheral blood genomic DNA. Sequenced: blood. Every receptor here comes from a human donor in good health.

The genes are TRBV7-9 and TRBJ2-7, with D perhaps TRBD1 or TRBD2 (5 bases each). The CDR3 is 12 residues long. From germline, CDR1 is SEHNR and CDR2 FQNEAQ (reference sequence). With 11 bases removed from V and 4 bases from J, the gap between germline ends came to 15 bases. This CDR3 is CAATGPGYEQYF. CDR3 sequence (DNA): TGTGCCGCTACAGGTCCGGGGTACGAGCAGTACTTC. The entire variable domain, with the rest obtained from reference TRBV7-9 and TRBJ2-7, is as follows: DTGVSQNPRHKITKRGQNVTFRCDPISEHNRLYWYRQTLGQGPEFLTYFQNEAQLEKSRLLSDRFSAERPKGSFSTLEIQRTEQGDSAMYLCAATGPGYEQYFGPGTRLTVT.

This clonotype was detected once. The chain links TRBV5-4 to TRBJ1-1, with D possibly matching TRBD1 (5 bases). The CDR3 has 13 residues. Germline V gives CDR1 SGHNT, CDR2 YYREEE (reference sequence). V lost 4 bases and J 4 bases, leaving 11 bases between the germline ends. The CDR3 nucleotides are TGTGCCAGCAGCCTGGGGCAGATCACTGAAGCTTTCTTT. Translated: CASSLGQITEAFF.

The chain is built from TRBV19 and TRBJ1-2, with 7 bases matching TRBD1. The CDR3 is 15 residues long. With 4 bases clipped from V and 4 bases from J, the junction kept 9 bases outside the gene matches. From germline, CDR1 is LNHDA and CDR2 SQIVND (reference sequence). CDR3 DNA sequence: TGTGCCAGTAGTACCGGGGGGACAGAAGGCTATGGCTACACCTTC. Translating it yields CASSTGGTEGYGYTF.

The V gene is TRBV18, the J gene TRBJ2-1; no definite D call. This CDR3 region has 13 residues. The germline V and J ends were trimmed by 3 bases and 7 bases, with 10 bases remaining between them. Looked up from germline, CDR1 is KGHSH and CDR2 is LQKENI. Here the CDR3 reads CASSPSLDNEQFF. CDR3 nucleotides: TGTGCCAGCTCACCGAGTTTAGATAATGAGCAGTTCTTC.

This sequence joins TRBV6-1 and TRBJ2-1; 14 positions agree with TRBD2. With 7 bases clipped from V and 9 bases from J, the junction kept 11 bases outside the gene matches. CDR3 length equals 16 residues. The germline V gene has CDR1 MNHNS and CDR2 SASEGT. The CDR3 loop is CASIPPGLAGASEQFF. DNA of the CDR3: TGTGCCAGCATTCCACCGGGACTAGCGGGAGCTAGTGAGCAGTTCTTC.

The rearrangement links TRBV6-6 to TRBJ2-1, with 9 bases matching TRBD2. The V segment lost 5 bases and the J segment 4 bases; nucleotides outside the gene matches: 6. CDR3 length equals 15 residues. Germline CDR1 and CDR2: MNHNY and SVGAGI (reference sequence). CDR3 residues: CASSPGTSTYNEQFF. The CDR3 DNA sequence: TGTGCCAGCAGTCCCGGGACTAGCACGTACAATGAGCAGTTCTTC.

This clonotype was counted a few times. The chain couples TRBV19 to TRBJ1-2, with D hard to call. Germline V gene data show CDR1 as LNHDA and CDR2 as SQIVND (reference sequence). Trimming shortened V by 5 bases and J by 2 bases, and 12 bases separated the two germline ends. The CDR3 totals 14 residues. The CDR3 nucleotides read TGTGCCAGTAGTGGGATGCCTTTGAACTATGGCTACACCTTC. Its protein product is CASSGMPLNYGYTF.

The sample holds one count of this clonotype. This sequence joins TRBV6-2 or TRBV6-3 and TRBJ2-7; unclear D gene. This CDR3 contains 10 residues. Germline V gene data show CDR1 as MNHEY and CDR2 as SVGEGT. Between the trimmed V and J ends, which lost 9 bases and 3 bases, there was a span of 6 bases. The CDR3 bases are TGTGCCAGTGGGGACTACGAGCAGTACTTC. Amino acid sequence: CASGDYEQYF.

The chain has TRBV28 and TRBJ2-3, with 9 bases fitting TRBD2. CDR3 length equals 15 residues. V shed 7 bases, J shed 2 bases, and the junction held 7 bases outside the gene matches. Per germline, CDR1 MDHEN and CDR2 SYDVKM. Here the CDR3 DNA reads TGTGCCAGCATCCGTCTAGCGGGGCCCACAGATACGCAGTATTTT. Translation: CASIRLAGPTDTQYF. Using reference TRBV28 and TRBJ2-3 for the parts outside the CDR3, the full variable domain is DVKVTQSSRYLVKRTGEKVFLECVQDMDHENMFWYRQDPGLGLRLIYFSYDVKMKEKGDIPEGYSVSREKKERFSLILESASTNQTSMYLCASIRLAGPTDTQYFGPGTRLTVL.

With respect to this clonotype: A read error may explain this, as a much larger clone is one base away. The chain recombines TRBV11-3 with TRBJ2-2; 12 bases match TRBD2. The CDR3 runs to 14 residues. CDR1 and CDR2 from the germline V gene are SGHNT and YENEEA. CDR3 coding DNA: TGTGCCAGCAGCCCTAGCGGGGGGGCCGGGGATCTGTTTTTT. Protein product: CASSPSGGAGDLFF.

The V gene is TRBV30, the J gene TRBJ1-2, with no clear D. The CDR3 length is 12 residues. The germline gives CDR1 GTSNPN, CDR2 SVGIG (reference sequence). Trimming stripped 4 bases from V and 3 bases from J, with 9 bases between. The CDR3 loop is CAWTVSYYGYTF. The CDR3, as DNA: TGTGCCTGGACCGTCTCCTACTATGGCTACACCTTC. Variable domain in full (rest from reference TRBV30 and TRBJ1-2): SQTIHQWPATLVQPVGSPLSLECTVEGTSNPNLYWYRQAAGRGLQLLFYSVGIGQISSEVPQNLSASRPQDRQFILSSKKLLLSDSGFYLCAWTVSYYGYTFGSGTRLTVV.

This rearrangement joins TRBV19 to TRBJ1-1, with TRBD1 matching 7 bases. Trimming at V came to 2 bases and at J to 1 base, leaving 1 base not matched to a gene. The CDR3 consists of 14 residues. CDR1 is LNHDA, CDR2 SQIVND, per germline (reference sequence). DNA of the CDR3: TGTGCCAGTAGTATACAGGGGGAGAACACTGAAGCTTTCTTT. This gives the protein CASSIQGENTEAFF.

The chain links TRBV6-5 to TRBJ1-1; D is unresolved. The CDR3 has 14 residues. Between the trimmed V and J ends, which lost 6 bases and 4 bases, there was a span of 15 bases. CDR1 and CDR2 from the germline V gene are MNHEY and SVGAGI. The CDR3 is CASSERTVGTEAFF. As DNA, the CDR3 is TGTGCCAGCAGCGAAAGGACGGTGGGCACTGAAGCTTTCTTT.

CDR3 in DNA: TGTGCCAGCAGCCGAGGACTAGCCGTCGAGACCCAGTACTTC. This gives the protein CASSRGLAVETQYF. The V gene is TRBV11-1, the J gene TRBJ2-5; TRBD2 aligns across 8 bases. Germline CDR1 is SGHAT and CDR2 is FQDESV (reference sequence). CDR3 length equals 14 residues. The V and J ends lost 5 bases and 5 bases, in that order; junction bases with no gene match: 7.

This rearrangement joins TRBV6-5 to TRBJ1-1; 7 bases agree with TRBD1. V dropped 6 bases and J dropped 4; count of bases not matched to a gene: 8. Germline CDR1 reads MNHEY; CDR2 reads SVGAGI. The CDR3 is 14 amino acids. The CDR3 sequence: CASRSDRSSTEAFF. Here the CDR3 DNA reads TGTGCCAGCAGGTCGGACAGGTCGTCCACTGAAGCTTTCTTT.

This clonotype appeared a few times. The chain carries TRBV19 and TRBJ1-1; 7 positions match TRBD1. Per the germline V gene, CDR1 is LNHDA and CDR2 is SQIVND (reference sequence). V was pared by 3 bases and J by 5 bases, with 6 bases of the junction left unmatched. The CDR3 loop spans 14 amino acids. CDR3 DNA sequence: TGTGCCAGTAGTATTACGACAGGGCTGACTGAAGCTTTCTTT. Protein product: CASSITTGLTEAFF.

The chain joins TRBV27 to TRBJ1-4; maybe TRBD1 (5 bases). V lost 6 bases and J lost 7, with 12 bases in between. This CDR3 has 13 residues. From germline, CDR1 is MNHEY and CDR2 SMNVEV (reference sequence). DNA of the CDR3: TGTGCCAGCAGGCCGGGACTAAGTGAAAAACTGTTTTTT. As protein: CASRPGLSEKLFF.